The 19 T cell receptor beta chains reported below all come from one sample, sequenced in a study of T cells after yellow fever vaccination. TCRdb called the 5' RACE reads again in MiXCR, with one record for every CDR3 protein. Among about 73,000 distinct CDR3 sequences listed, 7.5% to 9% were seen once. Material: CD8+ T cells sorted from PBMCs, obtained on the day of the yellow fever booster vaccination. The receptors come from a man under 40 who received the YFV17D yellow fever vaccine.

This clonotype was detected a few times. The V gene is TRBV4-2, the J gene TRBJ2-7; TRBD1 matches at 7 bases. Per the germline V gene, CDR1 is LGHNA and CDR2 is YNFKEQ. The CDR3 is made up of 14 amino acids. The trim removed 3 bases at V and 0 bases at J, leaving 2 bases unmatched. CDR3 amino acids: CASSQTGSSYEQYF. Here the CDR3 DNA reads TGTGCCAGCAGCCAGACAGGGAGCTCCTACGAGCAGTACTTC.

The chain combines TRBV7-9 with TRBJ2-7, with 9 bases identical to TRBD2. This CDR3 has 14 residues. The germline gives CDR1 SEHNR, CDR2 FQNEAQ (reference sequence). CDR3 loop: CSTGAGGSVYEQYF. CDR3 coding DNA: TGTTCCACTGGAGCGGGAGGATCGGTCTACGAGCAGTACTTC.

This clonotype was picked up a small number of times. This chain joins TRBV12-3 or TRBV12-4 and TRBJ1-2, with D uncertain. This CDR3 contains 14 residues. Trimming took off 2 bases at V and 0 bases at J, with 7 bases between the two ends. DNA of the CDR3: TGTGCCAGCAGTTTAAGTTCCCCTAACTATGGCTACACCTTC. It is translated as CASSLSSPNYGYTF.

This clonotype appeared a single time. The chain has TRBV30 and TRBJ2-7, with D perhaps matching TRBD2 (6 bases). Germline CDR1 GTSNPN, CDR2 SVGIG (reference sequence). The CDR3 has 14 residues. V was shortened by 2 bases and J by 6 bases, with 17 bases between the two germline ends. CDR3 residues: CAWSNGGTLAEQYF. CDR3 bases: TGTGCCTGGAGTAATGGGGGGACCCTGGCCGAGCAGTACTTC.

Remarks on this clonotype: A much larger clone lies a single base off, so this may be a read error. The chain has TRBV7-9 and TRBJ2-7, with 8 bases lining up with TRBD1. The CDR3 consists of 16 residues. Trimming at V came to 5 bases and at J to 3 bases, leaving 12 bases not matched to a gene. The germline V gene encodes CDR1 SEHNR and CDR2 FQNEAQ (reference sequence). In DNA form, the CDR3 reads TGTGCCAGCAGCCCCTACCGACAGGGGCCCTTCTACGAGCAGTACTTC. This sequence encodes CASSPYRQGPFYEQYF.

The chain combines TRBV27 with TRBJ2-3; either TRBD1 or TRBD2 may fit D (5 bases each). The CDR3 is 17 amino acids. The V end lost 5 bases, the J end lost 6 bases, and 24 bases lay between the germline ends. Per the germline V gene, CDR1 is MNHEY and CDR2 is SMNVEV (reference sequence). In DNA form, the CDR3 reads TGTGCCAGCAGTCTGGACTGGATTGGGACGTCACGGGATACGCAGTATTTT. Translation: CASSLDWIGTSRDTQYF.

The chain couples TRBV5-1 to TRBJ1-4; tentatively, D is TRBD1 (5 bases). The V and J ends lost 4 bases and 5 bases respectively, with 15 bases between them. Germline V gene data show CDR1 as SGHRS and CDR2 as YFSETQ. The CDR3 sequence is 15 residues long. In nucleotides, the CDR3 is TGCGCCAGCAGCCCCCCGGGACTGCTAAATGAAAAACTGTTTTTT. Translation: CASSPPGLLNEKLFF. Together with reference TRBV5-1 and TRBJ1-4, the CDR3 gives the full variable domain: KAGVTQTPRYLIKTRGQQVTLSCSPISGHRSVSWYQQTPGQGLQFLFEYFSETQRNKGNFPGRFSGRQFSNSRSEMNVSTLELGDSALYLCASSPPGLLNEKLFFGSGTQLSVL.

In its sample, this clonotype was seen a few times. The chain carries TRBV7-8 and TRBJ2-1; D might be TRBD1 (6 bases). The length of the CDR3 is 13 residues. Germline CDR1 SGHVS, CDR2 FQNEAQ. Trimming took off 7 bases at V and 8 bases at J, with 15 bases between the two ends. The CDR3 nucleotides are TGTGCCAGCACCCCTAGTGGGGGCTATGAGCAGTTCTTC. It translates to CASTPSGGYEQFF.

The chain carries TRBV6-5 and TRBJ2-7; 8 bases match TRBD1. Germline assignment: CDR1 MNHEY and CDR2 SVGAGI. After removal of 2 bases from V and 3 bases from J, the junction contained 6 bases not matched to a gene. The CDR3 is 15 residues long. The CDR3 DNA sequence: TGTGCCAGCAGTTACACCGGGACAGGTGACTACGAGCAGTACTTC. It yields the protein CASSYTGTGDYEQYF.

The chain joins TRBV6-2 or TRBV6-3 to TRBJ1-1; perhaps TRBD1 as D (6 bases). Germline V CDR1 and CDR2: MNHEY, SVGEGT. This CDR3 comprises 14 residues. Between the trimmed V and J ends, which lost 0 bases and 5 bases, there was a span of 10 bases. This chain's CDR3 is CASSYSTGRTEAFF. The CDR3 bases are TGTGCCAGCAGTTACTCAACAGGGAGAACTGAAGCTTTCTTT.

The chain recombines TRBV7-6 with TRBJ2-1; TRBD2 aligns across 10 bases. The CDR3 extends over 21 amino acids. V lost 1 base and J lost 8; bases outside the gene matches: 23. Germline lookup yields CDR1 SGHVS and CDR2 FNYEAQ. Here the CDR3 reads CASSLELTGTRLAGVDYEQFF. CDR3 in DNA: TGTGCCAGCAGCTTAGAGTTGACTGGGACTCGGCTAGCGGGAGTAGACTATGAGCAGTTCTTC.

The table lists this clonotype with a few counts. The DNA for the CDR3 is TGTGCCAGCAGCTTATTACAGGTGAACACTGAAGCTTTCTTT. It yields the protein CASSLLQVNTEAFF. The chain joins TRBV5-6 to TRBJ1-1, with D possibly TRBD1 on 5 matching bases. CDR3 length: 14 amino acids. Germline values: CDR1 SGHDT, CDR2 YYEEEE. Between the trimmed V and J ends, which lost 2 bases and 0 bases, there was a span of 8 bases.

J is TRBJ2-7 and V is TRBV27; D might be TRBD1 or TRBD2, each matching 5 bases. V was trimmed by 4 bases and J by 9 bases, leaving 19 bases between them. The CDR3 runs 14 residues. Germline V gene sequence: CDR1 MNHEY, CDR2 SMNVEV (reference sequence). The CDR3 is CASSSGTGPTTQYF. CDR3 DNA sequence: TGTGCCAGCAGTTCAGGGACCGGCCCTACGACGCAGTACTTC.

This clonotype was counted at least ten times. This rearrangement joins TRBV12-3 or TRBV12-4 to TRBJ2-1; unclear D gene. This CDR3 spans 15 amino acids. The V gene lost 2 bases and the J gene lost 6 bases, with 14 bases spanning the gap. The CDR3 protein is CASSLSPPPGNEQFF. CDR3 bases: TGTGCCAGCAGTTTATCCCCGCCCCCAGGCAATGAGCAGTTCTTC.

CDR3 in amino acids: CSATPETGNNYGYTF. DNA of the CDR3: TGCAGTGCTACTCCCGAGACCGGCAATAACTATGGCTACACCTTC. The chain has TRBV20-1 and TRBJ1-2; no definite D call. CDR3 size: 15 residues. V dropped 4 bases and J dropped 1 base, with 16 bases sitting between them. Germline V gives CDR1 DFQATT, CDR2 SNEGSKA (reference sequence).

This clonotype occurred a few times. The CDR3 loop is CASSLDRGQTHSYEQYF. The CDR3 DNA reads as TGCGCCAGCAGCTTGGACAGGGGGCAAACCCACTCCTACGAGCAGTACTTC. The chain couples TRBV5-1 to TRBJ2-7; 9 bases are a match to TRBD1. The CDR3 is 17 residues long. V shed 0 bases, J shed 0 bases, and the junction held 7 bases outside the gene matches. CDR1 is SGHRS, CDR2 YFSETQ, per germline.

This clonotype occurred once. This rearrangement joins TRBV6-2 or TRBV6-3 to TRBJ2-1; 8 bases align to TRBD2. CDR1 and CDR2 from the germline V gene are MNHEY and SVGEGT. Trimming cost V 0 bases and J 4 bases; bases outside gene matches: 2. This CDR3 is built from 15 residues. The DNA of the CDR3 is TGTGCCAGCAGTTACTCGTCTAGCGGGTACAATGAGCAGTTCTTC. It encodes CASSYSSSGYNEQFF.

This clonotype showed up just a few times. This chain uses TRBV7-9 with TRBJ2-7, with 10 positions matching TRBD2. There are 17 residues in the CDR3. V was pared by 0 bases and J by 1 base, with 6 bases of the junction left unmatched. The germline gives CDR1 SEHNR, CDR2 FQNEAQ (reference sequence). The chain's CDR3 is CASSLASRLAGSYEQYF. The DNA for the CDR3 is TGTGCCAGCAGCTTAGCCTCAAGACTAGCGGGTTCCTACGAGCAGTACTTC.

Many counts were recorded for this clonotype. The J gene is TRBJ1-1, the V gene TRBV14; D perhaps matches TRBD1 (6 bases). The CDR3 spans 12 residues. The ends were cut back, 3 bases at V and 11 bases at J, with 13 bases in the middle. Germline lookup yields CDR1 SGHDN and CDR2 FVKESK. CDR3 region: CASSHTGSQAFF. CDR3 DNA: TGTGCCAGCAGCCATACAGGGTCGCAGGCTTTCTTT.